This TCR beta chain was captured by sequencing in a study of neurological immune-mediated disorders. Germline CDR1 and CDR2: LGHDT and YNNKEL (reference sequence). The CDR3 loop spans 14 amino acids. V was pared by 1 base and J by 1 base, with 7 bases between. This clonotype was recorded at least ten times. Time point given: longitudinal time-point 3. 5'RACE generated cDNA with 10-nucleotide random UMIs. TCRdb re-derived calls from the 5' RACE reads in MiXCR, one entry per CDR3 protein. The sample lists 53,000 or so distinct CDR3 sequences, roughly 8.4% occurring once. The clonotype comes from a woman aged 40 to 49 in good health. V gene TRBV3-1 combines with J gene TRBJ2-5; D gene ambiguous. The sample consisted of PBMCs. CDR3 DNA: TGTGCCAGCAGCCAAGCCGAGATCCAAGAGACCCAGTACTTC. This translates into CASSQAEIQETQYF.